These T cell receptor beta chains were read from a single sample in a study of cytomegalovirus exposure and HLA in healthy donors. Profiled with immunoSEQ multiplex PCR; TCRdb holds only in-frame clones, not every one. This repertoire shows 130,000 to 150,000 clones, 82% found once; its top ten account for around 3.2%. Sequenced sample: PBMCs. The receptors come from a male donor in good health and CMV-seronegative. Both conserved end residues are part of each CDR3.

TRBJ1-2 14 TRBV5-1 CASSTRTGIGGYTF
TRBJ1-6 15 TRBV11-2 CASSSRTGIKSPLHF
TRBJ2-5 13 TRBV6-4 CASSETGRETQYF
TRBJ1-2 14 TRBV7-9 CASSQTGANYDYTF
TRBJ1-4 15 TRBV6-5 CASSYSGSTNEKLFF
- 13 TRBV19 CASSTAGPYEQYF
TRBJ1-2 18 TRBV18 CASSPAPGQKFADYGYTF
TRBJ1-1 15 TRBV5-4 CASSFFGGMNTEAFF
TRBJ1-1 13 TRBV18 CASSPTVNTEAFF
TRBJ2-2 16 TRBV29-1 CSVERTGTTNTGELFF
TRBJ1-1 13 TRBV6-1 CASSVDRDTEAFF
TRBJ2-1 17 TRBV28 CASSSTTSGGDPNEQFF
TRBJ2-5 10 TRBV2 CASGRETQYF
TRBJ1-2 13 TRBV11-2 CASSLIQGSGYTF
TRBJ2-2 14 TRBV7-9 CASSPGTETGELFF
TRBJ2-6 15 TRBV9 CASSSQGTGANVLTF
TRBJ2-5 14 TRBV9 CASSVEGGGETQYF
TRBJ2-1 15 TRBV19 CASSLPDRVHNEQFF
TRBJ2-7 13 TRBV11-1 CASSQGTGREQYF
TRBJ1-1 13 TRBV15 CATSRDQNTEAFF
TRBJ1-6 15 TRBV5-1 CASSLMTGVNSPLHF
TRBJ2-7 14 TRBV19 CASSIRGRVGEQYF
TRBJ1-1 13 TRBV29-1 CSVERQGNTEAFF
TRBJ2-1 12 TRBV7-2 CASSLAGTSYFF
TRBJ1-1 15 TRBV5-8 CASSFRGRGDTEAFF
TRBJ2-7 16 TRBV5-1 CASSRTGTSGPYEQYF
TRBJ1-1 14 TRBV30 CAWSGKGTGTEAFF
TRBJ2-1 12 TRBV7-3 CASSLSGNEQFF
TRBJ1-2 13 TRBV7-3 CASSLDRGTGYTF
TRBJ1-2 15 TRBV6-5 CASSTTGPTNYGYTF
TRBJ2-6 17 TRBV7-3 CASSLGTGQPGANVLTF
TRBJ2-7 12 TRBV7-9 CASGSRSYEQYF
TRBJ2-1 15 TRBV28 CASSPAGNRYNEQFF
TRBJ2-1 13 TRBV5-6 CASSRRDYNEQFF
TRBJ2-5 15 TRBV5-4 CASSLLGSGGETQYF
TRBJ2-7 17 TRBV5-1 CASSPQRTSGGADEQYF
TRBJ2-7 18 TRBV27 CASSLSGQPHTSSYEQYF
TRBJ1-5 14 TRBV27 CASKGGQANQPQHF
TRBJ2-7 15 TRBV18 CASSPLAGGTYEQYF
TRBJ2-3 11 TRBV19 CATAGMGTQYF
TRBJ2-7 15 TRBV14 CASSQFRGSLDEQYF
TRBJ1-4 16 TRBV13 CASSWYRTGDDEKLFF
TRBJ1-3 17 TRBV5-5 CASSKDQPGQGSNTIYF
TRBJ2-1 16 TRBV4-2 CASSPLLAGEGNEQFF
TRBJ2-5 13 TRBV7-2 CASTGGIQETQYF
TRBJ1-1 13 TRBV29-1 CSVPGHMNTEAFF
TRBJ1-2 15 TRBV11-2 CASSLRDRTNYGYTF
TRBJ1-3 12 TRBV29-1 CSVQGRGNTIYF
TRBJ2-7 15 TRBV19 CASSIVGGGSYEQYF
TRBJ2-5 15 TRBV27 CASSPWGQLQETQYF